This T cell receptor (beta chain) is from a study of T-cell memory formation after mild COVID-19. Study results and limitations: CD4+ contracting clones lay mainly in CM and EM, CD8+ ones in EMRA.

Details on this clonotype: What it recognizes is unknown.

The germline V and J ends were trimmed by 10 bases and 1 base, with 13 bases remaining between them. Looked up from germline, CDR1 is LNHDA and CDR2 is SQIVND (reference sequence). The CDR3 contains 14 residues. TCRdb reanalysed the 5' RACE reads using MiXCR and keeps one entry per CDR3 protein. The table records about 350,000 distinct CDR3 sequences, 25% to 30% of them present only once. J is TRBJ2-2 and V is TRBV19; D ambiguous. This receptor was identified in an adult woman who had mild COVID-19 (a few samples of this study predate the infection). Cell type and time point are not known. The specimen was PBMCs or a T cell subset sorted from them (not recorded which). CDR3 region: CATSPAWNTGELFF. DNA for the CDR3: TGTGCCACCTCCCCGGCCTGGAACACCGGGGAGCTGTTTTTT.